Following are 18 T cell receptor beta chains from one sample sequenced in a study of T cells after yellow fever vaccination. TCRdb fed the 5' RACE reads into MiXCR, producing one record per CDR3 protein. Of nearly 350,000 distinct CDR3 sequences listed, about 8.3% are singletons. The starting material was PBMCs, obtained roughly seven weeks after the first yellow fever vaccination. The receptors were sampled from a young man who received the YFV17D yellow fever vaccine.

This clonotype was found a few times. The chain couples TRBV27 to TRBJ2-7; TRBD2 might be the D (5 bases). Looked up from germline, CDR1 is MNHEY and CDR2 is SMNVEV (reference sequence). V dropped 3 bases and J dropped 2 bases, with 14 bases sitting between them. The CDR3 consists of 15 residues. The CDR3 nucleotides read TGTGCCAGCAGTTTCAGAGGGCAGGCCGCCTACGAGCAGTACTTC. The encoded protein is CASSFRGQAAYEQYF.

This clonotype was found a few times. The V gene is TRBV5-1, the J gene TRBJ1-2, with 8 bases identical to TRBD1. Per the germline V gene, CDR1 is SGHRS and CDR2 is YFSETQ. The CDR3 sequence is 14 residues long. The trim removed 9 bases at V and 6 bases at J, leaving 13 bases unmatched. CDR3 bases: TGCGCCACCCGACAGGGGCCGGTTTCGGATGGCTACACCTTC. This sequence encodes CATRQGPVSDGYTF.

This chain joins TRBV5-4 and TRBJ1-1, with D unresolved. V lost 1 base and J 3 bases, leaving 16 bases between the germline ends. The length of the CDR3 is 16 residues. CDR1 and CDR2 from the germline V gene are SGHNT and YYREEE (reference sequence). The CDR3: CASSLHPGAKDTEAFF. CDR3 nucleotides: TGTGCCAGCAGCTTGCATCCCGGCGCTAAGGACACTGAAGCTTTCTTT.

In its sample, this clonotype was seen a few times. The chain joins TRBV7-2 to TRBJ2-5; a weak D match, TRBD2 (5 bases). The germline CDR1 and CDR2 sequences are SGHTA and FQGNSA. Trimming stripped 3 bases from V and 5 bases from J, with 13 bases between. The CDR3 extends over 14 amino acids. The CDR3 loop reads CASSLYASMETQYF. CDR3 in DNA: TGTGCCAGCAGCTTGTATGCTAGCATGGAGACCCAGTACTTC.

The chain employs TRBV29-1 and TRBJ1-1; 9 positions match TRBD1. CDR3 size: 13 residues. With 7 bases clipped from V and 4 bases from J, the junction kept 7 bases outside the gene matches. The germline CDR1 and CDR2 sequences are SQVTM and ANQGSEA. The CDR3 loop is CSGRGQGTTEAFF. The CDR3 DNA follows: TGCAGCGGCCGGGGACAGGGTACCACTGAAGCTTTCTTT.

CDR3 sequence: CASSFTRRETQYF. CDR3 nucleotides: TGTGCCAGCAGCTTTACCAGGAGAGAGACCCAGTACTTC. The chain couples TRBV7-2 to TRBJ2-5; D remains ambiguous. This CDR3 is 13 amino acids long. V was clipped by 3 bases and J by 4 bases, with 9 bases between them. Per germline, CDR1 SGHTA and CDR2 FQGNSA.

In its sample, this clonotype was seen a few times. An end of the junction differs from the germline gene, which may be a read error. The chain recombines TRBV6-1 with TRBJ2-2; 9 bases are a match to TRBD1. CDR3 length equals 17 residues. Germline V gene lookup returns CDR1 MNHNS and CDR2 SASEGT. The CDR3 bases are TGTGCCAGCAGTAAAGCCAGGGACAGGGCGAACACCGGGGAGCTGTTTTTT. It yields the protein CASSKARDRANTGELFF.

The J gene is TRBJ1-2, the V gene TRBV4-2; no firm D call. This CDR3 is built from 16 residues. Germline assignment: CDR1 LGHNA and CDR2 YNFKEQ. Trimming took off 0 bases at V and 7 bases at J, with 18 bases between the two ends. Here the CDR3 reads CASSQDSTAVTGGYTF. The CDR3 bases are TGTGCCAGCAGCCAAGATAGTACGGCTGTGACGGGTGGCTACACCTTC.

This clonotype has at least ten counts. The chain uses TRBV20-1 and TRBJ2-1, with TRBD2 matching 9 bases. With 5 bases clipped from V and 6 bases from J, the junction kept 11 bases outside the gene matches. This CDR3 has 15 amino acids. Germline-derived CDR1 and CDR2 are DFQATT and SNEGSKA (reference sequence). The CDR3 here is CSASPAGTSFNEQFF. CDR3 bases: TGCAGTGCTTCGCCTGCCGGGACTAGCTTCAATGAGCAGTTCTTC.

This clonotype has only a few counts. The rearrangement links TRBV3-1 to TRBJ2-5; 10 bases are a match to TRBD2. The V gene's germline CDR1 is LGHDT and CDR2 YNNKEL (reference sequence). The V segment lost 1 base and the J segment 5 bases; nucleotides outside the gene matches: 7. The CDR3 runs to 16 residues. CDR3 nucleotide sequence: TGTGCCAGCAGCCAAGTCGGGCTAGCGGGGGCCGAGACCCAGTACTTC. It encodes CASSQVGLAGAETQYF.

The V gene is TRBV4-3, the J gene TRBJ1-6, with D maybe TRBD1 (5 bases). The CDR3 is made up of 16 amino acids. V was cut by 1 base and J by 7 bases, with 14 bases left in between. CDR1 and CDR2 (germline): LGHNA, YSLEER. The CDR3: CASSQGAQDGNSPLHF. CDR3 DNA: TGCGCCAGCAGCCAAGGAGCACAGGACGGGAATTCACCCCTCCACTTT.

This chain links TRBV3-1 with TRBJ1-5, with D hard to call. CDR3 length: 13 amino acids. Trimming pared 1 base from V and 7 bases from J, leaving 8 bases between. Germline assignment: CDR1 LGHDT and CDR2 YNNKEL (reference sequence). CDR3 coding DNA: TGTGCCAGCAGCCAAGGGACGGAGCAGCCCCAGCATTTT. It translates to CASSQGTEQPQHF.

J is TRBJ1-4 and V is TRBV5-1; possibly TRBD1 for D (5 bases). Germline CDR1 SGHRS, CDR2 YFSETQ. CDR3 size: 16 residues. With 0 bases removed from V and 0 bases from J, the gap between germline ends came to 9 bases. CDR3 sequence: CASSLAPTATNEKLFF. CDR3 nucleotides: TGCGCCAGCAGCTTGGCTCCGACAGCAACTAATGAAAAACTGTTTTTT.

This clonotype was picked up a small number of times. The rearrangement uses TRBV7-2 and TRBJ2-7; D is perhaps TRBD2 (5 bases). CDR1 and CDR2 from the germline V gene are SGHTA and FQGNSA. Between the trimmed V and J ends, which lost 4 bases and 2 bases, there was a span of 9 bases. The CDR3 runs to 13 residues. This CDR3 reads CASSSTRAYEQYF. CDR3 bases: TGTGCCAGCAGCTCCACTAGGGCCTACGAGCAGTACTTC.

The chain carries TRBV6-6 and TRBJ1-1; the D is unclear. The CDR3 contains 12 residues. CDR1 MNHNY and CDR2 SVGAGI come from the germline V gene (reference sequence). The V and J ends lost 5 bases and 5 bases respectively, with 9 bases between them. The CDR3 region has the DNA TGTGCCAGCAGTCCGACGGGAACTGAAGCTTTCTTT. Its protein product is CASSPTGTEAFF.

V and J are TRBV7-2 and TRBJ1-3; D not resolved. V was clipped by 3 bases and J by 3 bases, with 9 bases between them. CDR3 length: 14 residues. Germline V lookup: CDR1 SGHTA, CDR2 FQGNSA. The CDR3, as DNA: TGTGCCAGCAGCTTGAGGGCGGGTGGAAACACCATATATTTT. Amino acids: CASSLRAGGNTIYF.

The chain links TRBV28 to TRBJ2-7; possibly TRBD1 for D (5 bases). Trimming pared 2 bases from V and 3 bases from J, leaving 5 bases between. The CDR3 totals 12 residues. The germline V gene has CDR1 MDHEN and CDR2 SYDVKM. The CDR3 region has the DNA TGTGCCAGCAGTTTACAGGGCTACGAGCAGTACGTC. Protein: CASSLQGYEQYV.

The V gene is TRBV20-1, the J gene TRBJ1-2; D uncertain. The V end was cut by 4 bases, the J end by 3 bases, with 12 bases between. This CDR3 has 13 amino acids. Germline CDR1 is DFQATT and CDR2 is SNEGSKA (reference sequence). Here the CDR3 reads CSAKPTPYYGYTF. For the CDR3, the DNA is TGCAGTGCTAAGCCGACCCCATACTATGGCTACACCTTC.